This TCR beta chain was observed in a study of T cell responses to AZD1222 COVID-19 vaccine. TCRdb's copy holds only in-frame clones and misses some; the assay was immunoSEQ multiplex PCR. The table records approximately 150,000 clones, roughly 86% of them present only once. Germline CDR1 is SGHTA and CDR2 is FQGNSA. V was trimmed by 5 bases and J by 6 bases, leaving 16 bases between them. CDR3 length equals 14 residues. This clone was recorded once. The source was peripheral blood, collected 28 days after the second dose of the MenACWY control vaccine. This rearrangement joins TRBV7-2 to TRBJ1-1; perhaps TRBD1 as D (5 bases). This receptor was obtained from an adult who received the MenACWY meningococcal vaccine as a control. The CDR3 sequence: CASSGYGQHAEAFF. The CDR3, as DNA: TGTGCCAGCAGCGGGTATGGACAACACGCTGAAGCTTTCTTT.